The clone carrying this T cell receptor (beta chain) was observed a single time. TCRdb's copy holds only in-frame clones and misses some; the assay was immunoSEQ multiplex PCR. The repertoire holds approximately 82,000 clones, with approximately 82% as singletons. This entry belongs to a study of blood T cell repertoires in COVID-19. The wider study: The cDNA or gDNA used as material had been derived from T cells, B-cell-depleted T cells, or PBMCs.

Sequenced material: peripheral blood. The sequence was collected from a woman in her sixties with acute or convalescent COVID-19.

The CDR3 loop is CASSPPMEYRDTQYF. CDR3 in DNA: TGTGCCAGCTCACCACCGATGGAGTACCGGGATACGCAGTATTTT. This chain uses TRBV18 with TRBJ2-3; no firm D call. CDR1 and CDR2 (germline): KGHSH, LQKENI. V was pared by 0 bases and J by 6 bases, with 13 bases between. The CDR3 is made up of 15 amino acids.